The TCR beta chain described here comes from a study of PD-L1 blockade in urothelial cancer. Study background: At 3 weeks (second dose) and 6 weeks after starting treatment, blood was analyzed.

In germline, CDR1 is MDHEN, CDR2 SYDVKM. With 2 bases removed from V and 5 bases from J, the gap between germline ends came to 9 bases. The CDR3 has 14 amino acids. TCRdb's table, derived via immunoSEQ multiplex PCR, lists solely in-frame clones and lacks some. The profile covers 45,000 to 55,000 clones, with around 79% appearing a single time and 8.5% to 12% taken by the ten largest. The time point denotes: pretreatment peripheral blood. Sequences were derived from PBMCs, sampled around atezolizumab (anti-PD-L1) treatment. The rearrangement links TRBV28 to TRBJ1-4; D uncertain. The receptor comes from a man aged 65 to 85 with urothelial cancer. CDR3 bases: TGTGCCAGCAGTTTAACACAGAGCAATGAAAAACTGTTTTTT. Its protein is CASSLTQSNEKLFF.